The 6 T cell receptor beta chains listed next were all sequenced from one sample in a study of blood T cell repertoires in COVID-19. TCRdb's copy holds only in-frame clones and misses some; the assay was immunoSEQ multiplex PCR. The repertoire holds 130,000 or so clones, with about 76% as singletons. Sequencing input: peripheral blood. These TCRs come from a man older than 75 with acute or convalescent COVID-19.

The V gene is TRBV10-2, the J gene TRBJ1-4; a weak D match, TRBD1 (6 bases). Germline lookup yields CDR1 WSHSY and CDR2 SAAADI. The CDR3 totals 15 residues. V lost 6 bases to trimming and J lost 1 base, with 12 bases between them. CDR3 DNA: TGCGCCAGCAGACCTACAGGGTTAACTAATGAAAAACTGTTTTTT. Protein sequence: CASRPTGLTNEKLFF.

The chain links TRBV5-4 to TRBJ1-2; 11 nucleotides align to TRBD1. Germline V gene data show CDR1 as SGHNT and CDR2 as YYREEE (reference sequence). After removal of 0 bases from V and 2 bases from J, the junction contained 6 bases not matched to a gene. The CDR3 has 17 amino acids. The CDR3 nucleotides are TGTGCCAGCAGCTTGGCCCCTGGGACAGGGGGGAACTATGGCTACACCTTC. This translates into CASSLAPGTGGNYGYTF.

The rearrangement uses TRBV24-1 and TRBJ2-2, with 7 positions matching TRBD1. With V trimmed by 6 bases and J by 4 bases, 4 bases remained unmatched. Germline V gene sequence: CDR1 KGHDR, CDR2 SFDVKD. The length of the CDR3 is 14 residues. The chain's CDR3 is CATSSTGVTGELFF. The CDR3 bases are TGTGCCACCAGTAGCACAGGGGTCACCGGGGAGCTGTTTTTT.

CDR3 sequence (DNA): TGCAGCGTTGGTGAAGGCTCGGGCTATGGCTACACCTTC. Encoded protein: CSVGEGSGYGYTF. The V gene is TRBV29-1, the J gene TRBJ1-2; no firm D call. The V gene's germline CDR1 is SQVTM and CDR2 ANQGSEA. This CDR3 has 13 amino acids. Trimming removed 4 bases at V and 4 bases at J, with 13 bases between. Supplemented by reference TRBV29-1 and TRBJ1-2, the full variable domain reads SAVISQKPSRDICQRGTSLTIQCQVDSQVTMMFWYRQQPGQSLTLIATANQGSEATYESGFVIDKFPISRPNLTFSTLTVSNMSPEDSSIYLCSVGEGSGYGYTFGSGTRLTVV.

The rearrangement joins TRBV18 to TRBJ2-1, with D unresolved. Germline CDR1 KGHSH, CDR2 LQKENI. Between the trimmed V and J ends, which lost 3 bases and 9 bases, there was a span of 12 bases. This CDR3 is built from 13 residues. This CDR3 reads CASSPGWLTEQFF. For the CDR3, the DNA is TGTGCCAGCTCACCCGGGTGGTTGACTGAGCAGTTCTTC.

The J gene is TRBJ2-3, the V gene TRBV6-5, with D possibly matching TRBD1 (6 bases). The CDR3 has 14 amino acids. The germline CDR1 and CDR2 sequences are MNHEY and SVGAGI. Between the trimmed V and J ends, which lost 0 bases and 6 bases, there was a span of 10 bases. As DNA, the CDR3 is TGTGCCAGCAGTTACTCGGACAGCGCGGATACGCAGTATTTT. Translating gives CASSYSDSADTQYF.